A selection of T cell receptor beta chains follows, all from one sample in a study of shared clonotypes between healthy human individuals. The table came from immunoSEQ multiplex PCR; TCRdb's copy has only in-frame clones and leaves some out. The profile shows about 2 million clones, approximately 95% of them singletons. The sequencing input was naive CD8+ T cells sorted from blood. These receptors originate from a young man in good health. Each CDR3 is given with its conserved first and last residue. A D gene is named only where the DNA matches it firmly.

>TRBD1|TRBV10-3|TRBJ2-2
TGTGCCATCAGTGAGTTACCGACAGGGAGCACCGGGGAGCTGTTTTTT
CAISELPTGSTGELFF
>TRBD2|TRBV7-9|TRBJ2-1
TGTGCCAGCAGCCCCCCGGGAGGGGGGGGGTCGAATGAGCAGTTCTTC
CASSPPGGGGSNEQFF
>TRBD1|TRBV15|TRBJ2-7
TGTGCCACCAGCCCCCGGGACAGCTACGAGCAGTACTTC
CATSPRDSYEQYF
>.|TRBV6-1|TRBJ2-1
TGTGCCAGCGGGGGGTGGCCGGGCGGCGAGCAGTTCTTC
CASGGWPGGEQFF
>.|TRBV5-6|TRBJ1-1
TGTGCCAGCAGTCCGGGGGGCAGGTCCAATGAAGCTTTCTTT
CASSPGGRSNEAFF
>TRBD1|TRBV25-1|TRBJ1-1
TGTGCCAGCAGACGGACAGGAGTGAACACTGAAGCTTTCTTT
CASRRTGVNTEAFF
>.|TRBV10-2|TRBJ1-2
TGCGCCAGCAGTGTGTCAGGGTATGGCTACACCTTC
CASSVSGYGYTF
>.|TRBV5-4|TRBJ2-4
TGTGCCAGCAGCTTCTCAGGGGGGCGGGTGGACATTCAGTACTTC
CASSFSGGRVDIQYF
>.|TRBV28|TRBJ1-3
TGTGCCAGCAGTGAACAGGGCTCTGGAAACACCATATATTTT
CASSEQGSGNTIYF
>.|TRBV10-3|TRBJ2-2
TGTGCCATCCTTGCGAACACCGGGGAGCTGTTTTTT
CAILANTGELFF
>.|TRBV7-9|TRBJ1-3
TGTGCCAGCAGCTTAGCCACCGCCACGAGGGGAAACACCATATATTTT
CASSLATATRGNTIYF
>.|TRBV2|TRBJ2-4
TGTGCCAGCAGTGGGCAGGGGAGTAACATTCAGTACTTC
CASSGQGSNIQYF
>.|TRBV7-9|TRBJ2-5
TGTGCCAGCTTTACATCCGGGGAAGAGACCCAGTACTTC
CASFTSGEETQYF
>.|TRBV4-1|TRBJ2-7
TGCGCCAGCAGCCAAGATTTGGCTAGCGCAACCTACGAGCAGTACTTC
CASSQDLASATYEQYF
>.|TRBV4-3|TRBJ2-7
TGCGCCAGCAGCCAAGAGAATGCGGGCTCCTACGAGCAGTACTTC
CASSQENAGSYEQYF